Judged by abundance, the clone carrying this T cell receptor beta chain is large (0.1 to 1%). What it binds is unknown. Germline V gene sequence: CDR1 MNHGY, CDR2 SAAAGT. CDR3 length equals 14 residues. Trimming removed 4 bases at V and 0 bases at J, with 9 bases between. The sample is drawn from a study of T cells in localized non-small cell lung cancer. Points from the study as a whole: The tumor had only one region sequenced, so heterogeneity remains possible. In adjacent lung appeared a median around 54 of the top 100 tumor clones.

Profiled with immunoSEQ multiplex PCR; TCRdb holds only in-frame clones, not every one. The repertoire includes more than 800 clones, less than 25% of them detected once, and about a fifth sits in the top ten. This clonotype originated in a male donor at least 60 years old with stage I squamous cell lung carcinoma. The chain employs TRBV6-8 and TRBJ1-1, with a weak D call TRBD1 (6 bases). The input for sequencing was lung tumor tissue, taken before any cancer treatment. The CDR3 DNA follows: TGTGCCAGCAGTTTCCAGGGGATGAACACTGAAGCTTTCTTT. It translates to CASSFQGMNTEAFF.